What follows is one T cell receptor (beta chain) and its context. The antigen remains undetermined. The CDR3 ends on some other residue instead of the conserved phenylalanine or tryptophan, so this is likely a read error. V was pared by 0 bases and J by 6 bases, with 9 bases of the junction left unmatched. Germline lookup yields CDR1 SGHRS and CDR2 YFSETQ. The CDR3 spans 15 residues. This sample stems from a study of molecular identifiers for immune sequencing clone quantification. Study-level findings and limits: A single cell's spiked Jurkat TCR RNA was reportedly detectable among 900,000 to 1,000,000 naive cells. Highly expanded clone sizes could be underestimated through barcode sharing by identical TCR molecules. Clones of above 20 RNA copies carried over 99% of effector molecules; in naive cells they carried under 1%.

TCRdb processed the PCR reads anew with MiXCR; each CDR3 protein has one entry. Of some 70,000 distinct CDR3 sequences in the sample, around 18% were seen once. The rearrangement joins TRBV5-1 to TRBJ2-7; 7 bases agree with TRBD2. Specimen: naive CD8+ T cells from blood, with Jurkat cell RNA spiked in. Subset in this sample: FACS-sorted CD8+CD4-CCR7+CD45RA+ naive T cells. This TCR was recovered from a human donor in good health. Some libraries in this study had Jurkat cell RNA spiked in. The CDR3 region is CASSLAAGERGEQYL. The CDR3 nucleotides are TGCGCCAGCAGCTTGGCGGCGGGAGAGCGGGGCGAGCAGTACCTC.